Given below is one T cell receptor (beta chain) in context. Its antigen is unidentified. The sequenced fragment ends 3 residues before the CDR3 boundary, so the rest is inferred from the germline J gene. This sample is drawn from a study of T cells in women clearing cervical HPV infection. Study-level findings and limits: Unknown T-cell numbers per sample may underlie the richness differences. Timing of associations relative to infection is unclear; T-cell subsets were not isolated. Cases carried less TRBV6-7 than controls: about 0.1% versus 0.15%.

Sequenced by immunoSEQ multiplex PCR; TCRdb stores in-frame clones only, minus some. Found here are 35,000 to 45,000 clones; the top ten clones hold about 6%. Germline V gene lookup returns CDR1 SGHKS and CDR2 YYEKEE (reference sequence). CDR3 size: 14 residues. Trimming stripped 6 bases from V and 5 bases from J, with 17 bases between. Sequenced: blood buffy coat. J is TRBJ2-5 and V is TRBV5-5; D might be TRBD2 (6 bases). The clonotype comes from a woman between 18 and 70 years old with a cervical HPV16 infection that either progressed to CIN3+ or cleared (not recorded which). The CDR3 reads CASTPGDMRETQYF. The sequenced part of the CDR3 DNA is TGTGCCAGCACCCCGGGGGATATGCGGGAGACC.